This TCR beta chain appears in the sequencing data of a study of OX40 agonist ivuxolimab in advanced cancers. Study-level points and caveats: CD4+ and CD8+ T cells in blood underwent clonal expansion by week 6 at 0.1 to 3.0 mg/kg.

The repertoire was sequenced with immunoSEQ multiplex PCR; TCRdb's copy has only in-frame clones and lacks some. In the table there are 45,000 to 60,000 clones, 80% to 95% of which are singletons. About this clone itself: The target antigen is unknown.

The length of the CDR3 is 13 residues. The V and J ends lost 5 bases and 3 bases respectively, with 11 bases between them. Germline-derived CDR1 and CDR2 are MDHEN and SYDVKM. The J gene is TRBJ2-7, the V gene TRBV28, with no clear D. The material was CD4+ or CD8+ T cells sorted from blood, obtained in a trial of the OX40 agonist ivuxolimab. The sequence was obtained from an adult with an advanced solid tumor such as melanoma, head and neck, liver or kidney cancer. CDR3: CASSPPTIYEQYF. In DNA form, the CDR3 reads TGTGCCAGCAGTCCCCCAACGATCTACGAGCAGTACTTC.